This T cell receptor beta chain originates from a study of cytomegalovirus exposure and HLA in healthy donors. Use of 60 Vbeta and 13 Jbeta primers characterized the PCR. Method: immunoSEQ multiplex PCR; TCRdb's copy keeps in-frame clones and lacks some. This table has about 170,000 clones, about 85% appearing once. The length of the CDR3 is 16 residues. Germline values: CDR1 MDHEN, CDR2 SYDVKM. Trimming pared 5 bases from V and 3 bases from J, leaving 20 bases between. This rearrangement joins TRBV28 to TRBJ2-7; maybe TRBD1 (5 bases). The source is a boy aged 2 to 9 in good health and CMV-seronegative. The specimen was PBMCs. Here the CDR3 reads CASSLLGAVEGYEQYF. The CDR3 nucleotides are TGTGCCAGCAGTCTTCTAGGGGCGGTCGAAGGCTACGAGCAGTACTTC. Full variable domain (remainder filled in from reference TRBV28 and TRBJ2-7): DVKVTQSSRYLVKRTGEKVFLECVQDMDHENMFWYRQDPGLGLRLIYFSYDVKMKEKGDIPEGYSVSREKKERFSLILESASTNQTSMYLCASSLLGAVEGYEQYFGPGTRLTVT.